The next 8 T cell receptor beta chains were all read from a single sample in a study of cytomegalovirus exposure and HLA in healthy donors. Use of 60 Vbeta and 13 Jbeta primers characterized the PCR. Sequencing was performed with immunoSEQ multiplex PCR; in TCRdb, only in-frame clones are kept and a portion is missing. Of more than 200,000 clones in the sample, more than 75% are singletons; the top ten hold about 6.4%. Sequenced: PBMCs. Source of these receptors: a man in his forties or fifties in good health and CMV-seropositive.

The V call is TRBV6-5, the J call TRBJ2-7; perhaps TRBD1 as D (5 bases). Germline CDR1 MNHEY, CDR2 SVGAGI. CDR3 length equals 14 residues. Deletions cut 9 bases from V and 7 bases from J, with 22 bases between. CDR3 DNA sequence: TGTGCCAGTTTCCCTGGGGCTCCGACGAATGAGCAGTACTTC. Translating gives CASFPGAPTNEQYF.

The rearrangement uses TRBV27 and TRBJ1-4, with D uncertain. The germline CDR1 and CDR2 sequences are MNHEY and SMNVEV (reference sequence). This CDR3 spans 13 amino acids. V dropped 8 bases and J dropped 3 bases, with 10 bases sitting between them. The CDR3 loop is CASSDYSNEKLFF. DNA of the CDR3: TGTGCCAGCTCGGACTATTCTAATGAAAAACTGTTTTTT.

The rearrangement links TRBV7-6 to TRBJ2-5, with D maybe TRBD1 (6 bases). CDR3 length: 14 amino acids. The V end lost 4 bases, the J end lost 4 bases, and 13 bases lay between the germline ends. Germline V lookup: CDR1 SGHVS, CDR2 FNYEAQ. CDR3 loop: CASSSPTGGETQYF. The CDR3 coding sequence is TGTGCCAGCAGCTCACCGACAGGAGGAGAGACCCAGTACTTC.

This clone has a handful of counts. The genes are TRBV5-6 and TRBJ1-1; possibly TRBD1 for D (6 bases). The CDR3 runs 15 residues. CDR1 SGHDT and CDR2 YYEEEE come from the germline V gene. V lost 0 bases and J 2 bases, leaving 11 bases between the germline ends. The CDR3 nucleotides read TGTGCCAGCAGCTTGGAGACAGGAACCAACACTGAAGCTTTCTTT. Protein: CASSLETGTNTEAFF.

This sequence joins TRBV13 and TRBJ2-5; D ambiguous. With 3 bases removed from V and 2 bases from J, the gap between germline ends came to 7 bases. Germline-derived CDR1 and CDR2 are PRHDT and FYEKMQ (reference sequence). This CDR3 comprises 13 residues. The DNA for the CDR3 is TGTGCCAGCAGCTTGGAACAGCAAGAGACCCAGTACTTC. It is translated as CASSLEQQETQYF.

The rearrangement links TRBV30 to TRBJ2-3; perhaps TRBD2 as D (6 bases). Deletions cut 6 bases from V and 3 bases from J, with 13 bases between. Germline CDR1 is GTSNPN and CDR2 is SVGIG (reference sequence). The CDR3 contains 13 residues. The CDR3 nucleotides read TGTGCCTGCCCGGGACTCGTGACAGATACGCAGTATTTT. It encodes CACPGLVTDTQYF.

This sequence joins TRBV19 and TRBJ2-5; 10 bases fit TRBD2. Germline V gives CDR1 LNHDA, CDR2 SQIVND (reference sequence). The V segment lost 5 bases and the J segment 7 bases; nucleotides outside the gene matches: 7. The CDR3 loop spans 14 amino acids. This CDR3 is CASSPRASGRTQYF. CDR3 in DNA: TGTGCCAGTAGTCCCCGTGCTAGCGGGAGGACCCAGTACTTC.

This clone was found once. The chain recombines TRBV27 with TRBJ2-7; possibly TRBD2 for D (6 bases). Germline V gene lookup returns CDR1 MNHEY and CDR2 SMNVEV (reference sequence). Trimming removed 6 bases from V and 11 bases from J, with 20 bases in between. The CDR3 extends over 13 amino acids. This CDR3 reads CASRDSDSTGEYF. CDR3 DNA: TGTGCCAGCAGAGATAGCGATTCTACGGGGGAGTACTTC.